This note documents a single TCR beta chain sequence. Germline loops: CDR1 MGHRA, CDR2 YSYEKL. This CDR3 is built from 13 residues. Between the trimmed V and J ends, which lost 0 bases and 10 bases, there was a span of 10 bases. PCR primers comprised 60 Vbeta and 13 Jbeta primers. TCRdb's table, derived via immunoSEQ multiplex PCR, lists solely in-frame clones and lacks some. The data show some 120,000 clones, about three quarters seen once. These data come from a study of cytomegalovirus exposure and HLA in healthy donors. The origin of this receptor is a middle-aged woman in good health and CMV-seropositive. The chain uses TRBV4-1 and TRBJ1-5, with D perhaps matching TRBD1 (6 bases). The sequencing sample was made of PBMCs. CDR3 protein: CASSQDRDTPQHF. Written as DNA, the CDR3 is TGCGCCAGCAGCCAAGATCGGGACACCCCCCAGCATTTT.